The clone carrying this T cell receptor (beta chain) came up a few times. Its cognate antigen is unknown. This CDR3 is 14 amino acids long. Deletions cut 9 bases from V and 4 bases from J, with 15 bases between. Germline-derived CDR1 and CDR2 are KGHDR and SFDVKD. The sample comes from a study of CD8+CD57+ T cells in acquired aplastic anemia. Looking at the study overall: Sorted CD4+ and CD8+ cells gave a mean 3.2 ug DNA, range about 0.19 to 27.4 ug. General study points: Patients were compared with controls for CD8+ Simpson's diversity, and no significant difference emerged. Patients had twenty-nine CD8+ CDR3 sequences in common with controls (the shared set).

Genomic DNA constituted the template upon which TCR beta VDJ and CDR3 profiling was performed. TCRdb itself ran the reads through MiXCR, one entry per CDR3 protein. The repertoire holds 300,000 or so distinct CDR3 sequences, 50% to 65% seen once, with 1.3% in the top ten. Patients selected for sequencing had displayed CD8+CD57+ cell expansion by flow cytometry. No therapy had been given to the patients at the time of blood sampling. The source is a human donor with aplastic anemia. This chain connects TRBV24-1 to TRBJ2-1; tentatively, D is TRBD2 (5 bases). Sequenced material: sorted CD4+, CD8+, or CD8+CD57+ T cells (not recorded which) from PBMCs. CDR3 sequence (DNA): TGTGCCACCTCCACGGCGCGAGGGTACAATGAGCAGTTCTTC. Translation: CATSTARGYNEQFF.